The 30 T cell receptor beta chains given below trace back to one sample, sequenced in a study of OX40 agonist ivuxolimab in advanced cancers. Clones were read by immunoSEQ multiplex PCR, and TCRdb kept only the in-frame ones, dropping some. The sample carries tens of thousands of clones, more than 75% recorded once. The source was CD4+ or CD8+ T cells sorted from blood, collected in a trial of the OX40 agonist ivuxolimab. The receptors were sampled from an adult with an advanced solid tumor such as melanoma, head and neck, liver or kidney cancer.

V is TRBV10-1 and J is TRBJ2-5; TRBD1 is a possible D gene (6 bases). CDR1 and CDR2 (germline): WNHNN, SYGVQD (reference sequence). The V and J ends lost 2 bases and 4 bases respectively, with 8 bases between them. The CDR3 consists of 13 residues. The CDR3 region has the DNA TGCGCCAGCAGTGAGGTCAGGGGAGAGACCCAGTACTTC. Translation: CASSEVRGETQYF.

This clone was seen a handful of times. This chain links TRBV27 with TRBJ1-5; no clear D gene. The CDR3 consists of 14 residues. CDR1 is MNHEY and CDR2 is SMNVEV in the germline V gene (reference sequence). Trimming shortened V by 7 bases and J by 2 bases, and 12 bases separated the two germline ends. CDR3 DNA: TGTGCCAGCATGTCGGGTACTGGCAATCAGCCCCAGCATTTT. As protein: CASMSGTGNQPQHF.

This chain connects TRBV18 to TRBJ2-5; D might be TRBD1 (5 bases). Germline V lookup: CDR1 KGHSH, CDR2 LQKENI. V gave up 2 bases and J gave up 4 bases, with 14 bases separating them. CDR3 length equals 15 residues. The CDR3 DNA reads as TGTGCCAGCTCACCATTTGCAGGGTCGAGAGAGACCCAGTACTTC. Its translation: CASSPFAGSRETQYF.

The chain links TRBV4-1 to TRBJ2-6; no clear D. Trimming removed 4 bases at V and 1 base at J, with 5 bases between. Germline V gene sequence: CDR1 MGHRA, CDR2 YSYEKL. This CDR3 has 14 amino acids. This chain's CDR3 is CASSLGSGANVLTF. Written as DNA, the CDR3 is TGCGCCAGCAGCCTCGGATCTGGGGCCAACGTCCTGACTTTC.

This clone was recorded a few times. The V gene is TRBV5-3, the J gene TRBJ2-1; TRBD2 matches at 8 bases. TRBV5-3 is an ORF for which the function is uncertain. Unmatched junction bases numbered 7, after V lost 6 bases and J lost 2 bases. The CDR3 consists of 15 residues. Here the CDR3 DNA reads TGTGCCAGAACGGGAGCGGGAGTTCCCTACAATGAGCAGTTCTTC. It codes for CARTGAGVPYNEQFF.

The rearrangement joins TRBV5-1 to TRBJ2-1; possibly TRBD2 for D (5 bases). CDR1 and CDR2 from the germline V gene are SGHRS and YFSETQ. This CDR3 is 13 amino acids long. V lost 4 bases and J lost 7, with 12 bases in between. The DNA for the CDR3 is TGCGCCAGCAGCGAGGGCCCCGGGAATGAGCAGTTCTTC. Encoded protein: CASSEGPGNEQFF. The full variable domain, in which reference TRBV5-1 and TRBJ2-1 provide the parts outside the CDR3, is KAGVTQTPRYLIKTRGQQVTLSCSPISGHRSVSWYQQTPGQGLQFLFEYFSETQRNKGNFPGRFSGRQFSNSRSEMNVSTLELGDSALYLCASSEGPGNEQFFGPGTRLTVL.

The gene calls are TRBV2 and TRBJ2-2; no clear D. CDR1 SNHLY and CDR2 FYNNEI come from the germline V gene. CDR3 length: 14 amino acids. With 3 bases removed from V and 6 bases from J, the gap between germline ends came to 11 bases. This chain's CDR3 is CASSEVPLAGELFF. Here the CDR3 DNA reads TGTGCCAGCAGTGAGGTCCCCCTAGCCGGGGAGCTGTTTTTT.

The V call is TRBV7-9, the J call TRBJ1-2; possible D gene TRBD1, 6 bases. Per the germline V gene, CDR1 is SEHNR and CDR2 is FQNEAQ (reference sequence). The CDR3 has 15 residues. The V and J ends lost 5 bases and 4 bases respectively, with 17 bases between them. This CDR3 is CASSPTGSFGYGYTF. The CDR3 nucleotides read TGTGCCAGCAGCCCTACAGGGAGCTTCGGCTATGGCTACACCTTC.

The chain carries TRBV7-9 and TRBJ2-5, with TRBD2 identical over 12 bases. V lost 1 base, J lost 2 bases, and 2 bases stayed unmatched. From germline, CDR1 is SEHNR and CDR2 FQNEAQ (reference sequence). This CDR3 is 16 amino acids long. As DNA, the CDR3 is TGTGCCAGCAGCTTAGGACTAGCGGGAGTGCAAGAGACCCAGTACTTC. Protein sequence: CASSLGLAGVQETQYF.

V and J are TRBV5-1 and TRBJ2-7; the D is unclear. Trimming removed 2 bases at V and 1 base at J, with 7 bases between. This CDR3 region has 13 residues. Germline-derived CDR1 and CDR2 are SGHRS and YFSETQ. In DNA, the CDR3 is TGCGCCAGCAGCTTTACGCCTTCCTACGAGCAGTACTTC. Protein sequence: CASSFTPSYEQYF.

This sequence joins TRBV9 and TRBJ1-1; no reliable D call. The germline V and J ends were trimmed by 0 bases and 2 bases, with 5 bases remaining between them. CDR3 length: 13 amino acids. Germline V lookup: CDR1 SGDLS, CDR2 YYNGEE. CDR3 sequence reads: CASSVGINTEAFF. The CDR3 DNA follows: TGTGCCAGCAGCGTAGGGATCAACACTGAAGCTTTCTTT. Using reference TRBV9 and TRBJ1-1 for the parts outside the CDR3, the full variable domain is DSGVTQTPKHLITATGQRVTLRCSPRSGDLSVYWYQQSLDQGLQFLIQYYNGEERAKGNILERFSAQQFPDLHSELNLSSLELGDSALYFCASSVGINTEAFFGQGTRLTVV.

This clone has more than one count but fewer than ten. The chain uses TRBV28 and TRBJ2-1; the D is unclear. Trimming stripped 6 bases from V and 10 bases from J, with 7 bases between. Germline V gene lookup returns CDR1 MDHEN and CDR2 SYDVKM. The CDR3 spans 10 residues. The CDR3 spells CASSTREQFF. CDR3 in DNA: TGTGCCAGCAGCACGAGGGAGCAGTTCTTC.

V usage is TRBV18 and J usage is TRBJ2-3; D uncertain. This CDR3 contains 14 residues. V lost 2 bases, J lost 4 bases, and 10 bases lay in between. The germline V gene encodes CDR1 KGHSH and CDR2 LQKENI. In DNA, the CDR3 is TGTGCCAGCTCACCAAATGGTTCACCAGATACGCAGTATTTT. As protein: CASSPNGSPDTQYF.

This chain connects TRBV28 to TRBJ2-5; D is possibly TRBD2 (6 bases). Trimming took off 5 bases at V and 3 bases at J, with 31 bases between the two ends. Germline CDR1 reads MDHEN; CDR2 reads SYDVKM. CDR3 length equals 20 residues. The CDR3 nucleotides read TGTGCCAGCAGTCCGGGCCGGGGGACGTGGGGCGCGATCCATGAAGAGACCCAGTACTTC. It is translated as CASSPGRGTWGAIHEETQYF.

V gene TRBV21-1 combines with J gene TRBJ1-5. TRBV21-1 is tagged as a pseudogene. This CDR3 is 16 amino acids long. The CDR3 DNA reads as TGTGCCAGCAGCAAAGGGGGGGCAGGGTCACATCAGCCCCAGCATTTT. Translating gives CASSKGGAGSHQPQHF.

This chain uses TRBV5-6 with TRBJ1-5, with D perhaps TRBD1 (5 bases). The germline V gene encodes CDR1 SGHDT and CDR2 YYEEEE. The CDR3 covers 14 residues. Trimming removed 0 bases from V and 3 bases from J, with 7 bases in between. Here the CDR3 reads CASSLGQYNQPQHF. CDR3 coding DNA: TGTGCCAGCAGCTTGGGACAGTACAATCAGCCCCAGCATTTT.

CDR3 DNA sequence: TGTGCCAGCAGTGACGACTTCTTTGGCGTAGATACGCAGTATTTT. This encodes CASSDDFFGVDTQYF. The rearrangement joins TRBV27 to TRBJ2-3; D unclear. The CDR3 is made up of 15 amino acids. Germline CDR1 MNHEY, CDR2 SMNVEV (reference sequence). The ends were cut back, 5 bases at V and 5 bases at J, with 17 bases in the middle.

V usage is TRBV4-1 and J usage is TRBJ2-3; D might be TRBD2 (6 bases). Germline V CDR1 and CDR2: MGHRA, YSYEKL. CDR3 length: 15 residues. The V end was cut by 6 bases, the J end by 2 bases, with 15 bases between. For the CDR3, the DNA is TGCGCCAGCAGACGCACGGGACTGCTCACAGATACGCAGTATTTT. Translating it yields CASRRTGLLTDTQYF.

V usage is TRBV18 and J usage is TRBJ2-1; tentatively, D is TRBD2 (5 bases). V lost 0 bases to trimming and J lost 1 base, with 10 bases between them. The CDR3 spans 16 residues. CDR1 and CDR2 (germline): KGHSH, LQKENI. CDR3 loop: CASSPPTPGSYNEQFF. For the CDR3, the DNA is TGTGCCAGCTCACCACCGACGCCGGGGTCCTACAATGAGCAGTTCTTC.

This chain's CDR3 is CASSLIGGETQYF. As DNA, the CDR3 is TGTGCCAGCAGCTTGATAGGGGGGGAGACCCAGTACTTC. This chain uses TRBV5-4 with TRBJ2-5; D may correspond to TRBD1 or TRBD2 (6 bases each). Per germline, CDR1 SGHNT and CDR2 YYREEE (reference sequence). This CDR3 comprises 13 residues. Trimming stripped 1 base from V and 5 bases from J, with 9 bases between. Full variable domain (missing parts from reference TRBV5-4 and TRBJ2-5): ETGVTQSPTHLIKTRGQQVTLRCSSQSGHNTVSWYQQALGQGPQFIFQYYREEENGRGNFPPRFSGLQFPNYSSELNVNALELDDSALYLCASSLIGGETQYFGPGTRLLVL.

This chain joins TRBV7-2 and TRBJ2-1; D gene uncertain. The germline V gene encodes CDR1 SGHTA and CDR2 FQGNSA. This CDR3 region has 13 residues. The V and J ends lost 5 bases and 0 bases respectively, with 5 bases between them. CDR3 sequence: CASSESSYNEQFF. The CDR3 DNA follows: TGTGCCAGCAGCGAGAGCTCCTACAATGAGCAGTTCTTC.

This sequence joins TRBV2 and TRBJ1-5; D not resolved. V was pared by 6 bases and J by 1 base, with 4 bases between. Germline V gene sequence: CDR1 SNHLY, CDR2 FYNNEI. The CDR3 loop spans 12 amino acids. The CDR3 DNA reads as TGTGCCAGCAGCGACAGCAATCAGCCCCAGCATTTT. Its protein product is CASSDSNQPQHF.

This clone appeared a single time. This CDR3 is CASSMVAGDPTNEKLFF. CDR3 nucleotide sequence: TGTGCCAGTAGTATGGTGGCAGGGGATCCAACTAATGAAAAACTGTTTTTT. The rearrangement joins TRBV19 to TRBJ1-4; D possibly corresponds to TRBD1 (6 bases). Germline lookup yields CDR1 LNHDA and CDR2 SQIVND (reference sequence). This CDR3 region has 17 residues. V was shortened by 3 bases and J by 0 bases, with 14 bases between the two germline ends.

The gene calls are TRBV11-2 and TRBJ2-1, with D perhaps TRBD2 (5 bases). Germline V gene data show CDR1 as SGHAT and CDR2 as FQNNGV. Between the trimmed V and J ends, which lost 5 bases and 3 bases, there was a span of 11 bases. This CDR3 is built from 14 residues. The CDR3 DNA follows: TGTGCCAGCAGCGACCTAGGAGGCTACAATGAGCAGTTCTTC. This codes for CASSDLGGYNEQFF.

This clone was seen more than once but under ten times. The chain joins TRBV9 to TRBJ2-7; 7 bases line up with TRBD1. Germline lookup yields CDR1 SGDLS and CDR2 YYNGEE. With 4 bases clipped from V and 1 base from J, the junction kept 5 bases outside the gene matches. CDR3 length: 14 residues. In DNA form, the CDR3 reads TGTGCCAGCAGCCCCCCGACAGGGTCCTACGAGCAGTACTTC. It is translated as CASSPPTGSYEQYF.

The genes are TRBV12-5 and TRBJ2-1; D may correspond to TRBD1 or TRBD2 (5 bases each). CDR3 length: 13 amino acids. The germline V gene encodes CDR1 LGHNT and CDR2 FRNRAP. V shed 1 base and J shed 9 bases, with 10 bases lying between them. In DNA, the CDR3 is TGTGCTAGTGGTTTGGGAGGGGTCGGTGAGCAGTTCTTC. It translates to CASGLGGVGEQFF.

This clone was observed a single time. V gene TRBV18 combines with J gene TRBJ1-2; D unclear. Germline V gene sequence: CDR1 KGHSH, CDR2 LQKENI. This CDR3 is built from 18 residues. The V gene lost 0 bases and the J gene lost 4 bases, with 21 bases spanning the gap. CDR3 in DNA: TGTGCCAGCTCACCACCCGGATTGATCTATCTAGGGAGCTATGGCTACACCTTC. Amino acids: CASSPPGLIYLGSYGYTF.

The CDR3 protein is CASAPASNQPQHF. The CDR3 nucleotides read TGTGCCAGCGCACCAGCAAGCAATCAGCCCCAGCATTTT. This rearrangement joins TRBV7-9 to TRBJ1-5; D gene unclear. This CDR3 region has 13 residues. Germline CDR1 reads SEHNR; CDR2 reads FQNEAQ (reference sequence). V shed 8 bases and J shed 1 base, with 9 bases lying between them.

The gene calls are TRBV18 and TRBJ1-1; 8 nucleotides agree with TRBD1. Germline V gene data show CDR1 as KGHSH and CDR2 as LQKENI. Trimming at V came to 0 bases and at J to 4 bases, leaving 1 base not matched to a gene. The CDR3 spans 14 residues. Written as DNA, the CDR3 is TGTGCCAGCTCACCACCCGGACAGGGCACTGAAGCTTTCTTT. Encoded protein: CASSPPGQGTEAFF.

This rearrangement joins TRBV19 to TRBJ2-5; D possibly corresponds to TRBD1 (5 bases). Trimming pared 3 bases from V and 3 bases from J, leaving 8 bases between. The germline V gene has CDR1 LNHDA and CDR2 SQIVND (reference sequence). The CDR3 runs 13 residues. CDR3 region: CASSIRVEETQYF. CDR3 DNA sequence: TGTGCCAGTAGTATCAGGGTTGAAGAGACCCAGTACTTC.